This paragraph covers one TCR beta chain sequence. Antigen unknown. This sample stems from a study of T cell repertoires in cytomegalovirus infection. Via MiXCR, TCRdb re-called the reads, giving one row per CDR3 protein. Of 750,000 to 950,000 distinct CDR3 sequences in the sample, roughly 28% were seen once. This CDR3 has 15 amino acids. Trimming pared 7 bases from V and 4 bases from J, leaving 17 bases between. This receptor was identified in a human donor in good health (CMV status not recorded). Some clones in this sample may be carry-over from other donors' samples. The gene calls are TRBV12-3 or TRBV12-4 and TRBJ2-1; D tentatively reads TRBD1 or TRBD2 (5 bases each). Here the sequenced sample was cultured CD8+ T cells from PBMCs, taken from culture after CMV antigen stimulation. The CDR3 reads CASIKPGPMYNEQFF. As DNA, the CDR3 is TGTGCCAGCATTAAACCGGGACCCATGTACAATGAGCAGTTCTTC.